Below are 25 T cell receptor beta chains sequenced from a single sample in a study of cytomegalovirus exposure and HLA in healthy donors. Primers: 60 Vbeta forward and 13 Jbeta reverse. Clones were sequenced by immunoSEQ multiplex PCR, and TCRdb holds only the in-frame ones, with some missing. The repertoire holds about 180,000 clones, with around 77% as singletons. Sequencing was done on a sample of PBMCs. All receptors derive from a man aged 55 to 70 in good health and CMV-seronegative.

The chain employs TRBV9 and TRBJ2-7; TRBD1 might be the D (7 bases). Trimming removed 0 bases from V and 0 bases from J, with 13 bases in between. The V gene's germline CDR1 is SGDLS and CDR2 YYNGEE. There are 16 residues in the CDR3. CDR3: CASSVGAGGLSYEQYF. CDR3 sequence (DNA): TGTGCCAGCAGCGTAGGGGCAGGGGGACTCTCCTACGAGCAGTACTTC.

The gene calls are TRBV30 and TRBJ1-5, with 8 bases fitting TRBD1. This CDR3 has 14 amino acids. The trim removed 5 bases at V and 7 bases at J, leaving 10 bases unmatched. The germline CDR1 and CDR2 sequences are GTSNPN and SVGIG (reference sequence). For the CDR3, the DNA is TGTGCCTGGGACATCGGACAGGGCGAGCAGCCCCAGCATTTT. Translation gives CAWDIGQGEQPQHF.

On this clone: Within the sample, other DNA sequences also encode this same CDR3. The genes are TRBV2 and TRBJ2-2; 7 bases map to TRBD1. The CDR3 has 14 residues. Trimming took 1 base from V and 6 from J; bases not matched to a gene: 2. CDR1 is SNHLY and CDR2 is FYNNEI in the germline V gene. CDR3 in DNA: TGTGCCAGCAGTGAAGACAGGGGCGCCGGGGAGCTGTTTTTT. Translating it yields CASSEDRGAGELFF.

In nucleotides, the CDR3 is TGTGCCACCAGTCCGGGACAGGGGGCGCGGGTGGGCTACGAGCAGTACTTC. Its translation: CATSPGQGARVGYEQYF. The chain uses TRBV15 and TRBJ2-7; 12 bases are a match to TRBD1. The germline V gene has CDR1 LNHNV and CDR2 YYDKDF (reference sequence). V lost 6 bases, J lost 3 bases, and 12 bases stayed unmatched. The length of the CDR3 is 17 residues.

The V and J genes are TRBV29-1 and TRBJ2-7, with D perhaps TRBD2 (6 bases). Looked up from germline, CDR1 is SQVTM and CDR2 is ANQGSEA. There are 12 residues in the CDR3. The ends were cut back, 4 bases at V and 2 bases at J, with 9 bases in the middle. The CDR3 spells CSVGRTTYEQYF. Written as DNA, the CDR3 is TGCAGCGTTGGGAGGACTACCTACGAGCAGTACTTC.

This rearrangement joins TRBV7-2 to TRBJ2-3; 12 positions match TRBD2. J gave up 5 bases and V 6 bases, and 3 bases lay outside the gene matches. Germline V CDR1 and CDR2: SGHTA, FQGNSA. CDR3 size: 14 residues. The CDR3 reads CASRWGLAGDTQYF. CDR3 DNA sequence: TGTGCCAGCAGGTGGGGACTAGCGGGAGATACGCAGTATTTT.

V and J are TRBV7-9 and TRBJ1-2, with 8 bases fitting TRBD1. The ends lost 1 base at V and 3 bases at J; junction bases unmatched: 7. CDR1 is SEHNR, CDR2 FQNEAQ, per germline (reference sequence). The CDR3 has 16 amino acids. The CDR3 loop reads CASSLGAGGADYGYTF. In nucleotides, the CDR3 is TGTGCCAGCAGCTTAGGGGCAGGGGGCGCGGACTATGGCTACACCTTC.

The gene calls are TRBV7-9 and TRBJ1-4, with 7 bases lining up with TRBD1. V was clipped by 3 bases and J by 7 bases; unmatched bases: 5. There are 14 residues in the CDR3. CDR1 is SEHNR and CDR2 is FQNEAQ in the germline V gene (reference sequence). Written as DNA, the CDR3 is TGTGCCAGCAGCTTCCGACAGGGTGGTGAAAAACTGTTTTTT. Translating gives CASSFRQGGEKLFF.

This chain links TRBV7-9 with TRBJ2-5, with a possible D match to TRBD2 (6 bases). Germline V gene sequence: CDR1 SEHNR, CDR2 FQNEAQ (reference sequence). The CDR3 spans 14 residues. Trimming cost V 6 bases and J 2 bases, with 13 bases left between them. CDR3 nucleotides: TGTGCCAGCAGAAGGCTTGGGGGGCAAGAGACCCAGTACTTC. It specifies CASRRLGGQETQYF. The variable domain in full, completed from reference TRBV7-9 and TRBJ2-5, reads DTGVSQNPRHKITKRGQNVTFRCDPISEHNRLYWYRQTLGQGPEFLTYFQNEAQLEKSRLLSDRFSAERPKGSFSTLEIQRTEQGDSAMYLCASRRLGGQETQYFGPGTRLLVL.

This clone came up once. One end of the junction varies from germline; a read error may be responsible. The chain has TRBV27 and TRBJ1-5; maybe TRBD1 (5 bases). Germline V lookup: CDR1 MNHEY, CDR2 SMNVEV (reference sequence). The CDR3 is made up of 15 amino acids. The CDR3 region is CASSPFQGGNQPQNF. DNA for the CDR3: TGTGCCAGCAGTCCCTTCCAGGGAGGCAATCAGCCCCAGAATTTT.

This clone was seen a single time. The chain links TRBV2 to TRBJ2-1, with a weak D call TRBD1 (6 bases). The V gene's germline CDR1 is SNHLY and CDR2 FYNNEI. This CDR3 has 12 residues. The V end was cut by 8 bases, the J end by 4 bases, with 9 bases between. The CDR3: CASQGQYNEQFF. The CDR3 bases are TGTGCCAGCCAAGGACAGTACAATGAGCAGTTCTTC.

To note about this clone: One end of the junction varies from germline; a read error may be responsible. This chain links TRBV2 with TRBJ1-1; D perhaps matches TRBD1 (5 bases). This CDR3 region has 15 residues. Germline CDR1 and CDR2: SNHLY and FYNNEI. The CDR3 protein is CASSEALLGGHGRGF. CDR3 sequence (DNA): TGTGCCAGCAGTGAAGCGCTTCTCGGGGGTCACGGACGAGGCTTT. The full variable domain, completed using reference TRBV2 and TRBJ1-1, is EPEVTQTPSHQVTQMGQEVILRCVPISNHLYFYWYRQILGQKVEFLVSFYNNEISEKSEIFDDQFSVERPDGSNFTLKIRSTKLEDSAMYFCASSEALLGGHGRGFGQGTRLTVV.

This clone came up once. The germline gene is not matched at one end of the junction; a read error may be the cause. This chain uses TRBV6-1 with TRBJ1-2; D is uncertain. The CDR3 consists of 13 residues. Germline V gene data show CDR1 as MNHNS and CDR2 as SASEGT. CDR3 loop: CASSVGRGYGYPF. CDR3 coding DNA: TGTGCCAGCAGCGTCGGACGGGGATATGGCTACCCCTTC.

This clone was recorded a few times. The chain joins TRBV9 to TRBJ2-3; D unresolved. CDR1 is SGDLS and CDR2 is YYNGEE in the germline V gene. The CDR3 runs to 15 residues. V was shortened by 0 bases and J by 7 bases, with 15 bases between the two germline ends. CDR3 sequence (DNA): TGTGCCAGCAGCGTAGCCGAAACAGCTTTAAATACGCAGTATTTT. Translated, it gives CASSVAETALNTQYF.

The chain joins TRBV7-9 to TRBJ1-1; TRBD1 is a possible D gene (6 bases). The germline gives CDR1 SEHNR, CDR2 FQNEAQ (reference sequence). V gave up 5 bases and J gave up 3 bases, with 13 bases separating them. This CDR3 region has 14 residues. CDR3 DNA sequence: TGTGCCAGCAGCCTACAGGGAAGCGACACTGAAGCTTTCTTT. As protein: CASSLQGSDTEAFF. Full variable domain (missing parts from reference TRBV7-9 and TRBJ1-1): DTGVSQNPRHKITKRGQNVTFRCDPISEHNRLYWYRQTLGQGPEFLTYFQNEAQLEKSRLLSDRFSAERPKGSFSTLEIQRTEQGDSAMYLCASSLQGSDTEAFFGQGTRLTVV.

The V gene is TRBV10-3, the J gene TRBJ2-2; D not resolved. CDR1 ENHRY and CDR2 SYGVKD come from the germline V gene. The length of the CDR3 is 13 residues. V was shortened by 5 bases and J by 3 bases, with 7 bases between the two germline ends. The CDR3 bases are TGTGCCATCAGTAGCATCGACACCGGGGAGCTGTTTTTT. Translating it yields CAISSIDTGELFF.

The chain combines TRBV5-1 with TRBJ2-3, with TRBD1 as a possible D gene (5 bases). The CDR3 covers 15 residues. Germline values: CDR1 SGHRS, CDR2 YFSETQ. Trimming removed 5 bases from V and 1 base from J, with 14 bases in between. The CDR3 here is CASSGAGYGTDTQYF. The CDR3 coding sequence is TGCGCCAGCAGTGGGGCCGGGTATGGCACAGATACGCAGTATTTT.

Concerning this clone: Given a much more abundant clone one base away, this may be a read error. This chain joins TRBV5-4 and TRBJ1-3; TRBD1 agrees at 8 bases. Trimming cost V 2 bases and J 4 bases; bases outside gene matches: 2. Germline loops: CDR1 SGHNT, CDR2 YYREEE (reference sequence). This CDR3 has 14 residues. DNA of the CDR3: TGTGCCAGCAGCTTACAGGGGGGAGGAAACACCATATATTTT. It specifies CASSLQGGGNTIYF.

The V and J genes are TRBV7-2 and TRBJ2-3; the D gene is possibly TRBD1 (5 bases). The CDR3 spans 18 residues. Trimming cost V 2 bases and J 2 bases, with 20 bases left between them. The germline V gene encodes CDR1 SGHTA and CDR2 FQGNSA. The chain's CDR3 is CASSLSGLGIGHTDTQYF. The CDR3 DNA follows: TGTGCCAGCAGCTTATCGGGCTTGGGGATCGGACACACAGATACGCAGTATTTT.

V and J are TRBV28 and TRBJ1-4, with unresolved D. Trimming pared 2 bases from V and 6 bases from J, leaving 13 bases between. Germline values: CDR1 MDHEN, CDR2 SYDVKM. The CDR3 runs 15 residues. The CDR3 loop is CASSLALGDHEKLFF. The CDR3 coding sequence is TGTGCCAGCAGTTTAGCGCTAGGAGATCATGAAAAACTGTTTTTT.

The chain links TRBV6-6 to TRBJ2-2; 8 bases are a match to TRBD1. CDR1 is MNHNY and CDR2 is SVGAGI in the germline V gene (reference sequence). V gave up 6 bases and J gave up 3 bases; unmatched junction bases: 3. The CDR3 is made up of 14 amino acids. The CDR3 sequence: CASSETGDTGELFF. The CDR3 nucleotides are TGTGCCAGCAGCGAGACAGGGGACACCGGGGAGCTGTTTTTT.

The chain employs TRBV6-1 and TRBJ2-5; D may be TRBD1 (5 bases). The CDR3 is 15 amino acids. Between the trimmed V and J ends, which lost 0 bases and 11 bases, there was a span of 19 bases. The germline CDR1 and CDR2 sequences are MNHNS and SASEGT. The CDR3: CASSEAGVKSTEQYF. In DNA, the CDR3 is TGTGCCAGCAGTGAAGCAGGGGTAAAATCTACAGAGCAGTACTTC.

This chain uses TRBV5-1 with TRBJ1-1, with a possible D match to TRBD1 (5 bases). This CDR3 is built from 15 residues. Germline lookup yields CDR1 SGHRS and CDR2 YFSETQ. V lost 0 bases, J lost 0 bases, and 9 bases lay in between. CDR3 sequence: CASSLVGHVNTEAFF. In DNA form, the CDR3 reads TGCGCCAGCAGCTTGGTGGGGCACGTGAACACTGAAGCTTTCTTT.

The CDR3 loop reads CASRTDRADYGYTF. The DNA for the CDR3 is TGCGCCAGCAGGACGGACAGGGCGGACTATGGCTACACCTTC. V is TRBV5-1 and J is TRBJ1-2; 8 nucleotides align to TRBD1. The V gene's germline CDR1 is SGHRS and CDR2 YFSETQ. J was trimmed by 3 bases and V by 5 bases; bases with no gene match: 6. This CDR3 region has 14 residues.

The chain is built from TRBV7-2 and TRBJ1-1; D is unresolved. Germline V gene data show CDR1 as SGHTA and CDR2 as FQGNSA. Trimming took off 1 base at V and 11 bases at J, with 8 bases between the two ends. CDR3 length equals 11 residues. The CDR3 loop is CASSLGGRAFF. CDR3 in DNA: TGTGCCAGCAGCTTAGGCGGCCGGGCTTTCTTT.